This T cell receptor beta chain is drawn from a study of cytomegalovirus exposure and HLA in healthy donors. Study details: Later analysis reported that the 120 validation repertoires shared the platform of the approximately 670 first-cohort repertoires.

Produced via immunoSEQ multiplex PCR; TCRdb's table is partial and in-frame only. The sample consists of roughly 330,000 clones, roughly 90% of them appearing once. The CDR3 is made up of 18 amino acids. Looked up from germline, CDR1 is MNHEY and CDR2 is SMNVEV (reference sequence). The V and J ends lost 6 bases and 1 base, in that order; junction bases with no gene match: 10. Study-wide results and limits: According to the study, 180 or so TCR beta chains were cytomegalovirus-associated. In a later analysis, first-cohort TCR clusters were found to tend to co-occur in the roughly 120 validation repertoires.

This clone was observed once. Its antigen is undetermined. This receptor was identified in a woman in her twenties or thirties in good health and CMV-seropositive. The sample consisted of PBMCs. This chain uses TRBV27 with TRBJ2-5, with TRBD2 identical over 14 bases. The CDR3: CASRSRGTSGSFQETQYF. CDR3 coding DNA: TGTGCCAGCAGGAGTCGAGGGACTAGCGGGAGCTTCCAAGAGACCCAGTACTTC.